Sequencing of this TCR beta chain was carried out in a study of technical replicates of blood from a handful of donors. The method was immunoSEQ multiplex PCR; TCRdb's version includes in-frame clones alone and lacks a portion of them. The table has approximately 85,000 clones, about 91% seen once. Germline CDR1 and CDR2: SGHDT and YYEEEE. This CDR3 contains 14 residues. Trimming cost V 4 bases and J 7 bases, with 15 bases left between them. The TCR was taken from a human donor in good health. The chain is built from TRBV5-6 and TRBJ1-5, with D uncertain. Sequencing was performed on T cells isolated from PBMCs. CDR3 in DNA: TGTGCCAGCAGCAGGAGAGGGTGGGCGCAGCCCCAGCATTTT. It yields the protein CASSRRGWAQPQHF. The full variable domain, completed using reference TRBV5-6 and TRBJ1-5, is DAGVTQSPTHLIKTRGQQVTLRCSPKSGHDTVSWYQQALGQGPQFIFQYYEEEERQRGNFPDRFSGHQFPNYSSELNVNALLLGDSALYLCASSRRGWAQPQHFGDGTRLSIL.